This entry lists 6 T cell receptor beta chains sequenced from one sample in a study of blood T cell repertoires in COVID-19. Sequencing used immunoSEQ multiplex PCR; TCRdb keeps in-frame clones, though not all of them. The sample lists about 270,000 clones, roughly 85% occurring once. Sequenced sample: PBMCs or T cells enriched from blood (not recorded which). Receptors were obtained from a woman aged 45-60 years with acute COVID-19.

The chain has TRBV9 and TRBJ1-6; TRBD1 matches 10 bases. Germline V lookup: CDR1 SGDLS, CDR2 YYNGEE. With V trimmed by 4 bases and J by 6 bases, 10 bases remained unmatched. CDR3 length equals 17 residues. The DNA for the CDR3 is TGTGCCAGCAGCCCGAGCTACGGGGACAGGGGTAATTCACCCCTCCACTTT. Translation: CASSPSYGDRGNSPLHF.

This clone was recorded many times. The J gene is TRBJ2-1, the V gene TRBV10-3; 11 bases match TRBD2. The CDR3 consists of 15 residues. With V trimmed by 6 bases and J by 10 bases, 11 bases remained unmatched. Germline CDR1 is ENHRY and CDR2 is SYGVKD. The CDR3 loop reads CAIRNSGGGKGEQFF. For the CDR3, the DNA is TGTGCCATCAGGAATAGCGGGGGGGGAAAGGGCGAGCAGTTCTTC.

The CDR3 DNA sequence: TGTGCCAGCAGTGTCTTGGCAGGGGGCGAGCAGTACTTC. As protein: CASSVLAGGEQYF. This chain uses TRBV2 with TRBJ2-7; 7 nucleotides line up with TRBD1. The CDR3 has 13 amino acids. V lost 4 bases, J lost 6 bases, and 6 bases stayed unmatched. The germline V gene has CDR1 SNHLY and CDR2 FYNNEI.

J is TRBJ1-6 and V is TRBV5-1; a possible D gene is TRBD1 (5 bases). The germline CDR1 and CDR2 sequences are SGHRS and YFSETQ. The CDR3 has 14 amino acids. Trimming cost V 0 bases and J 10 bases, with 11 bases left between them. CDR3 DNA: TGCGCCAGCAGCTTGGGGGGCAGGACCTCACCCCTCCACTTT. This codes for CASSLGGRTSPLHF.

This rearrangement joins TRBV10-3 to TRBJ2-6; TRBD1 matches 9 bases. With V trimmed by 3 bases and J by 1 base, 4 bases remained unmatched. Germline V gives CDR1 ENHRY, CDR2 SYGVKD. There are 17 residues in the CDR3. CDR3: CAISETGQGSGANVLTF. DNA for the CDR3: TGTGCCATCAGTGAAACGGGACAGGGATCTGGGGCCAACGTCCTGACTTTC.

As DNA, the CDR3 is TGTGCCAGCAAACCAAGACAGGAGCCGACCTACGAGCAGTACTTC. It encodes CASKPRQEPTYEQYF. This chain uses TRBV6-5 with TRBJ2-7; possible D gene TRBD1, 6 bases. The CDR3 sequence is 15 residues long. CDR1 and CDR2 from the germline V gene are MNHEY and SVGAGI. V lost 7 bases, J lost 2 bases, and 18 bases lay in between.